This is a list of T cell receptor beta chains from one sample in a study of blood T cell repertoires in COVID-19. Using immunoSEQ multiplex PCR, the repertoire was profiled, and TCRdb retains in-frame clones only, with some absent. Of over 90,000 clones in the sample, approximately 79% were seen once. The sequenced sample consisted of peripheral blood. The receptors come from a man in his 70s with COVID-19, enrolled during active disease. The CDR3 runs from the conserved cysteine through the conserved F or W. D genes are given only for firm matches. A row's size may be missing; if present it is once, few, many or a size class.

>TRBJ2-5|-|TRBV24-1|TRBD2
TGTGCCACCAGTGAGACTAGCGGTGCAGGTGAGACCCAGTACTTC
CATSETSGAGETQYF
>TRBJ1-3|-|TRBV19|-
TGTGCCAGTAGTTTCCCCCCTGGAGTCTCTGGAAACACCATATATTTT
CASSFPPGVSGNTIYF
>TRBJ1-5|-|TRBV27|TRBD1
TGTGCCAGCAGATCAACAGGGGGCGGGAGCAATCAGCCCCAGCATTTT
CASRSTGGGSNQPQHF
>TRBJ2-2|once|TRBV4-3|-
TGCGCCAGCAGCCAGCTCTCTAGTGGAGGGCCGAACGGGGAGCTGTTTTTT
CASSQLSSGGPNGELFF
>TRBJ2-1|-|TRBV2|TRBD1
TGTGCCAGCATGGCGGACAGGGGCGGTTACAATGAGCAGTTCTTC
CASMADRGGYNEQFF
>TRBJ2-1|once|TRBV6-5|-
TGTGCCAGCAGTTACTCTTCTCCCTACAATGAGCAGTTCTTC
CASSYSSPYNEQFF
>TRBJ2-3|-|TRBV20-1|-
TGCAGTGCTAGTGGAGGAGATACGCAGTATTTT
CSASGGDTQYF
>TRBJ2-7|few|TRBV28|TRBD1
TGTGCCAGCAGTTTACCTGGGACAGGGTCTATCTACGAGCAGTACTTC
CASSLPGTGSIYEQYF
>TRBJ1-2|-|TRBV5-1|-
TGCGCCAGCAGCTTGGATTCAGGCACCTACTATGGCTACACCTTC
CASSLDSGTYYGYTF
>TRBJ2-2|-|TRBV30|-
TGTGCCTGGAGTGTTGGCACGAACACCGGGGAGCTGTTTTTT
CAWSVGTNTGELFF
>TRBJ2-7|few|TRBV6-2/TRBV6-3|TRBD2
TGTGCCAGCAGCCCTTCCGGGACTAGCTACGAGCAGTACTTC
CASSPSGTSYEQYF
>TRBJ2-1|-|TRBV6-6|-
TGTGCCAGCCGAATAGCGAGCTCCTACAATGAGCAGTTCTTC
CASRIASSYNEQFF
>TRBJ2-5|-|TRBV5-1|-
TGCGCCAGCAGCATCCAACAGGGCGCAGAGACCCAGTACTTC
CASSIQQGAETQYF
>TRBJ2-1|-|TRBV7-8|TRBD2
TGTGCCAGCAGCTTAGATGGTGGTAGCGGGAGTGAGCAGTTCTTC
CASSLDGGSGSEQFF
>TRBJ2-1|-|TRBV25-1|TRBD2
TGTGCCAGCAGTGAGACTAGCGGGAGGATCACCTACAATGAGCAGTTCTTC
CASSETSGRITYNEQFF
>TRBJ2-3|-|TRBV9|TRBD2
TGTGCCAGCAGCCCACTAGCGGGAGTGGGCACAGATACGCAGTATTTT
CASSPLAGVGTDTQYF
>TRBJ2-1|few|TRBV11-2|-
TGTGCCAGCAGCTTAGGGGGCAGGCGCTCCTACAATGAGCAGTTCTTC
CASSLGGRRSYNEQFF
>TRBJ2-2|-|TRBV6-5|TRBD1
TGTGCCAGCAGTTTGGACAGGGGGCACGGGGAGCTGTTTTTT
CASSLDRGHGELFF
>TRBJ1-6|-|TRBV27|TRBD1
TGTGCCAGCACCGTCCCGGGACAGGGGTCACCCCTCCACTTT
CASTVPGQGSPLHF
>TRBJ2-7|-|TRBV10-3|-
TGTGCCATCAGTAACCAGGGATCCTACGAGCAGTACTTC
CAISNQGSYEQYF
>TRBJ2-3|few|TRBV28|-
TGTGCCAGCAGTTCCATACTAGGAAGCTCTAGCACAGATACGCAGTATTTT
CASSSILGSSSTDTQYF
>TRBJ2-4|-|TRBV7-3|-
TGTGCCAGCAGCTTAACGAACGGGATCGGGAACATTCAGTACTTC
CASSLTNGIGNIQYF
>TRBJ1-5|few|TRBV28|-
TGTGCCAGCAGTAAATCAGGGTTAGGTCAGCCCCAGCATTTT
CASSKSGLGQPQHF
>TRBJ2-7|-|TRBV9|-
TGTGCCAGCAGCCTCATTGGGGGGTTCGACGAGCAGTACTTC
CASSLIGGFDEQYF
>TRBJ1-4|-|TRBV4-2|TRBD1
TGTGCCAGCAGCCAATCCGGTTGGGACAGGGCCCAAATTAATGAAAAACTGTTTTTT
CASSQSGWDRAQINEKLFF
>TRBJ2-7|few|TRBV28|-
TGTGCCAGCAGTTTGGCGCGGGGGCCCTACGAGCAGTACTTC
CASSLARGPYEQYF
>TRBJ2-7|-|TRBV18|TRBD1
TGTGCCAGCTCACCACTCACAGGGGTTTACGAGCAGTACTTC
CASSPLTGVYEQYF
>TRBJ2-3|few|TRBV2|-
TGTGCCAGCTGCGGGCTGGGTGGCACAGATACGCAGTATTTT
CASCGLGGTDTQYF
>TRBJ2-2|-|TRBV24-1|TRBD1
TGTGCCACCAGTGACACTAATACCGGGACAGTACTTACCGGGGAGCTGTTTTTT
CATSDTNTGTVLTGELFF
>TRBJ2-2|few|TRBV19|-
TGTGCCAGTAGTATGAACCCTGGGCCGAAGCTGTTTTTT
CASSMNPGPKLFF
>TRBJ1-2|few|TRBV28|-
TGTGCCAGCAGCCCCCACGCTCAGTCCTATGGCTACACCTTC
CASSPHAQSYGYTF
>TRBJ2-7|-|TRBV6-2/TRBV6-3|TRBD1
TGTGCCAGCAGTAAGACGGGACAGGGCTCCTACGAGCAGTACTTC
CASSKTGQGSYEQYF
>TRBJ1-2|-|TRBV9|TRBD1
TGTGCCAGCAGCGGGACAGGGATCGGCTATGGCTACACCTTC
CASSGTGIGYGYTF
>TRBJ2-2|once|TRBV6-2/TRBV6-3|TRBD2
TGTGCCAGCAGTGGACTAGCGGGAGTTTTTGGCTCCGGGGAGCTGTTTTTT
CASSGLAGVFGSGELFF
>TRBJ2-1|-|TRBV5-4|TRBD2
TGTGCCAGCAGCACTGGACTAGCGGATTCCTACAATGAGCAGTTCTTC
CASSTGLADSYNEQFF
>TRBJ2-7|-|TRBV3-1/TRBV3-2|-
TGTGCCAGCAGCCCAAAACAGGGAACCCGCTACGAGCAGTACTTC
CASSPKQGTRYEQYF
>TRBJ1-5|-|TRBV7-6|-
TGTGCCAGCAGCTTAATCCCCCCGGGGATTAGCAATCAGCCCCAGCATTTT
CASSLIPPGISNQPQHF
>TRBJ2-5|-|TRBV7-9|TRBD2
TGTGCCAGCAGCTCGAAACCAGCGGGAGGGCCTACAGAGACCCAGTACTTC
CASSSKPAGGPTETQYF
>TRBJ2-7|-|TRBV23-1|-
TGCGCCAGCAGTCACCCGAGGGTAGTCTATACCTACGAGCAGTACTTC
CASSHPRVVYTYEQYF
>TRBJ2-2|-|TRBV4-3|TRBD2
TGCGCCAGCAGCTTTCGGGGGGTAGGAAACACCGGGGAGCTGTTTTTT
CASSFRGVGNTGELFF
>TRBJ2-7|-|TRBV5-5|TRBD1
TGTGCCAGCAGCTTTGACTCGGGACAGGCCAAATACGAGCAGTACTTC
CASSFDSGQAKYEQYF
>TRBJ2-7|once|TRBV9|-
TGTGCCAGCAGCGTAGATGGGACACCTTACGAGCAGTACTTC
CASSVDGTPYEQYF
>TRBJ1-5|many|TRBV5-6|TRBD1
TGTGCCAGCAGCCGGACAGGCCCCAATCAGCCCCAGCATTTT
CASSRTGPNQPQHF
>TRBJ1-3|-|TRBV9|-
TGTGCCAGCAGCGAGGTGTTGGGAGCAAGCTCTGGAAACACCATATATTTT
CASSEVLGASSGNTIYF
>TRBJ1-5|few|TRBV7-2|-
TGTGCCAGCAGCTTACGGCCCCTCGGGCAGCCCCAGCATTTT
CASSLRPLGQPQHF
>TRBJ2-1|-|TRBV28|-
TGTGCCAGCATACCCCAGGCTTCCTACAATGAGCAGTTCTTC
CASIPQASYNEQFF
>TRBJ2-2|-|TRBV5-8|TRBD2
TGTGCCAGCAGCTTGCAGCTAGCGGGAGAAACCGGGGAGCTGTTTTTT
CASSLQLAGETGELFF
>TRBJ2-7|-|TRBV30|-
TGTGCCTGGAGGAAATCAGGGCGCGAGCAGTACTTC
CAWRKSGREQYF
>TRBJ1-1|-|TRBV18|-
TGTGCCAGCTCACCACCGGTAGGGGACACTGAAGCTTTCTTT
CASSPPVGDTEAFF
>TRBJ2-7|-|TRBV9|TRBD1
TGTGCCAGCAGCGTAGGGTGGACAGGGGGATCCTACGAGCAGTACTTC
CASSVGWTGGSYEQYF